This T cell receptor (beta chain) was obtained from a study of blood T cells in healthy people across ages. The second PCR ran about 6 to 11 cycles with a sample-barcoded 5' primer and J-beta primers. TCRdb re-analysed the 5' RACE reads in MiXCR, keeping a single row per CDR3 protein. The sample carries about 800,000 distinct CDR3 sequences, around 25% recorded once. This CDR3 region has 14 residues. Germline V lookup: CDR1 ENHRY, CDR2 SYGVKD. V was shortened by 0 bases and J by 4 bases, with 9 bases between the two germline ends. These same data were also listed under a study on T cells of mothers and their children. From that report: For related and unrelated pairs alike, thymic selection shapes TCR recombination output similarly. Mother-child pairs who were related displayed a slightly higher overlap than unrelated pairs, a difference that was non-significant.

This TCR was recovered from a boy aged 10-17 years in good health. The material sequenced was blood. The V gene is TRBV10-3, the J gene TRBJ1-2; no definite D call. CDR3 protein: CAISESAQIYGYTF. The DNA for the CDR3 is TGTGCCATCAGTGAGTCGGCACAGATCTATGGCTACACCTTC.